This note documents a single T cell receptor beta chain sequence. CDR1 and CDR2 from the germline V gene are GTSNPN and SVGIG (reference sequence). This CDR3 has 14 amino acids. V was clipped by 4 bases and J by 2 bases, with 14 bases between them. This record belongs to a study of blood T cell repertoires in COVID-19. Allocation to cohorts depended on clinical history reported by the participants. The assay was immunoSEQ multiplex PCR, and TCRdb's table has in-frame clones only and misses some. In the table there are hundreds of thousands of clones, 70% to 90% of which are singletons. V and J are TRBV30 and TRBJ1-1; D gene uncertain. The specimen sequenced was PBMCs or T cells enriched from blood (not recorded which). The origin of this receptor is a woman between 50 and 59 years old with acute COVID-19. The CDR3 region is CAWKNSRINTEAFF. CDR3 in DNA: TGTGCCTGGAAGAACAGCAGAATAAACACTGAAGCTTTCTTT.